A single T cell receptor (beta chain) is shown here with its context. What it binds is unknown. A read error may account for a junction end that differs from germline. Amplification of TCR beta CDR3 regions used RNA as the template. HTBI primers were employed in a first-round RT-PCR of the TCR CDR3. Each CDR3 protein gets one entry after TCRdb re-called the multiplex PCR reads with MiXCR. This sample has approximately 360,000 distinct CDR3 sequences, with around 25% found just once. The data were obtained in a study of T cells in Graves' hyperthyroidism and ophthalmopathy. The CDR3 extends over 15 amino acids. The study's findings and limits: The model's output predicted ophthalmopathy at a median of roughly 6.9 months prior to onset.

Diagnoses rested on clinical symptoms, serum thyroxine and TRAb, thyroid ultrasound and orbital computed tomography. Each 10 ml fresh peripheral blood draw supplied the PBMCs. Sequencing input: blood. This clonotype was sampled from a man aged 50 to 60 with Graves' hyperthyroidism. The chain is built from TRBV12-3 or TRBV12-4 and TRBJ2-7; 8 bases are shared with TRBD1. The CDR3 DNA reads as TGTGCCGGCAGTCCAAACCGGGACAGGCCGGGGGAGCAGTACTTC. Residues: CAGSPNRDRPGEQYF.